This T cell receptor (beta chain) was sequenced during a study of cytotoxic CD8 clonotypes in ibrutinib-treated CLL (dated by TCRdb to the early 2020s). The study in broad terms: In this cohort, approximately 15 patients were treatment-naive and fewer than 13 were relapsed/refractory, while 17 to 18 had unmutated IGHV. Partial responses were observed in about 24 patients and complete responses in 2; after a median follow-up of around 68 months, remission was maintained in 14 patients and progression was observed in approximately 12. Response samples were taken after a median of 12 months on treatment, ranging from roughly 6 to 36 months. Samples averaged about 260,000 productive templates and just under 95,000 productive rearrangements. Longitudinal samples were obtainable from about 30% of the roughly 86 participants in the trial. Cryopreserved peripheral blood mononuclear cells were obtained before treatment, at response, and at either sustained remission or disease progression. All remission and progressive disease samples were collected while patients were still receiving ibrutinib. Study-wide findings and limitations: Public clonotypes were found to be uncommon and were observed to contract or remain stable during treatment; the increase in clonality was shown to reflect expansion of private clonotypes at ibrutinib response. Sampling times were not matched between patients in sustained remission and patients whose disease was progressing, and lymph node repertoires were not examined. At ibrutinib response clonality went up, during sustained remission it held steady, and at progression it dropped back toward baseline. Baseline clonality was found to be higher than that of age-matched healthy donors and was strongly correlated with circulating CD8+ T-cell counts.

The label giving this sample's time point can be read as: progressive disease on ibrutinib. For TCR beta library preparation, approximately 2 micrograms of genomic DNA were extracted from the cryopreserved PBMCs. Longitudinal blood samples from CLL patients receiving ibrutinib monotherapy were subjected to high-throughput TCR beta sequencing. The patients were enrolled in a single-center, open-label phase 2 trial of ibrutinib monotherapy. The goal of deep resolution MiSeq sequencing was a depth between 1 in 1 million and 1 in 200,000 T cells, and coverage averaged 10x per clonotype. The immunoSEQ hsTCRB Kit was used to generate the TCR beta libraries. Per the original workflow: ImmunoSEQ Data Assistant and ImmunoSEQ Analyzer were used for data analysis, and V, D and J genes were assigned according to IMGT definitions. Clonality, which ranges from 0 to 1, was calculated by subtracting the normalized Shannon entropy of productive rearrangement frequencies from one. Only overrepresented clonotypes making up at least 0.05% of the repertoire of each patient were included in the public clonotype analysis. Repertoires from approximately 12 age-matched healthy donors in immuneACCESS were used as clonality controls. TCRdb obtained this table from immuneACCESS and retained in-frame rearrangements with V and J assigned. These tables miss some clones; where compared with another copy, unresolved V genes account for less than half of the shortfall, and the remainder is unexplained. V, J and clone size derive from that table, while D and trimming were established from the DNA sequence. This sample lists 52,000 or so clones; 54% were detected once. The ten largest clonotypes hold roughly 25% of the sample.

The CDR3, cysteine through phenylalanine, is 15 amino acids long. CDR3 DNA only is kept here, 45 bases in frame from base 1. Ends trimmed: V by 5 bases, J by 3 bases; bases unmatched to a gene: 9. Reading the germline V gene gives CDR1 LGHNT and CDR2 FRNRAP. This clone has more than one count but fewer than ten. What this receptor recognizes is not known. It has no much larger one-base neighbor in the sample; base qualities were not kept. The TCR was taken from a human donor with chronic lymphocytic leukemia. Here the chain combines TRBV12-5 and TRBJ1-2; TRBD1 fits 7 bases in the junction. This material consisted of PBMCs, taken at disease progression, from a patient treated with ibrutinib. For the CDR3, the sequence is CASGPVGGAYYGYTF. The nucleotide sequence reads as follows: TGTGCTAGTGGTCCCGTAGGGGGCGCATACTATGGCTACACCTTC.